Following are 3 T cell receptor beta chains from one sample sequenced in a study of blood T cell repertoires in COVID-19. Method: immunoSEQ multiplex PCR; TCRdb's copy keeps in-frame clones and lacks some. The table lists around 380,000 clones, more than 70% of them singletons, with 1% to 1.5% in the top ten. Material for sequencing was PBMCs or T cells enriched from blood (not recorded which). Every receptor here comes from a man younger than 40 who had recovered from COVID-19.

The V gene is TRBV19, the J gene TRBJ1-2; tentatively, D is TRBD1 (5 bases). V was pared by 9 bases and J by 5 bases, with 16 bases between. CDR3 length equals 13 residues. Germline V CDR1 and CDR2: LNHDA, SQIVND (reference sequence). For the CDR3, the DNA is TGTGCCAGCAAACAGGAAAGGCCTTATGGCTACACCTTC. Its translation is CASKQERPYGYTF.

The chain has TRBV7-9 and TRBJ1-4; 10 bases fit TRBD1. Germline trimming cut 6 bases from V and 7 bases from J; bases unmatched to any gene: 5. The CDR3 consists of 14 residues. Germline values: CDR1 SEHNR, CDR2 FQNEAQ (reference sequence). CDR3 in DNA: TGTGCCAGCAGTTCCGGGACAGGGGCTGAAAAACTGTTTTTT. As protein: CASSSGTGAEKLFF.

The CDR3 coding sequence is TGTGCCACCACTTTCGACGGGGGGGACACTGAAGCTTTCTTT. Residues: CATTFDGGDTEAFF. J is TRBJ1-1 and V is TRBV2; tentative D call: TRBD1 (5 bases). V was trimmed by 10 bases and J by 3 bases, leaving 18 bases between them. Per the germline V gene, CDR1 is SNHLY and CDR2 is FYNNEI. This CDR3 has 14 residues. The whole variable domain, filled in from reference TRBV2 and TRBJ1-1, reads EPEVTQTPSHQVTQMGQEVILRCVPISNHLYFYWYRQILGQKVEFLVSFYNNEISEKSEIFDDQFSVERPDGSNFTLKIRSTKLEDSAMYFCATTFDGGDTEAFFGQGTRLTVV.